This T cell receptor (beta chain) originates from a study of siplizumab effects on memory and regulatory T cells. General study points: Siplizumab produced a significant drop in alloreactive sequences attributable to unstimulated CD4+ memory cells. Naive T cells seemed more diverse than memory cells and seemed major alloresponse contributors.

TCRdb's copy holds only in-frame clones and misses some; the assay was immunoSEQ multiplex PCR. The table lists about 120,000 clones, roughly 93% of them singletons. Note on this clone: Its antigen is unidentified.

The CDR3 totals 14 residues. The V and J ends lost 1 base and 5 bases respectively, with 10 bases between them. Germline loops: CDR1 LNHDA, CDR2 SQIVND (reference sequence). Sequencing was done on a sample of non-Treg CD4+ T cells sorted from blood. The rearrangement uses TRBV19 and TRBJ2-3; D is unclear. This sequence was found in a human donor in good health. The CDR3 is CASSIGPPLDTQYF. The CDR3 DNA sequence: TGTGCCAGTAGTATAGGCCCTCCCTTAGATACGCAGTATTTT.